The sequence of this TCR beta chain was determined in a study of blood T cell repertoires in COVID-19. At the level of the study: Acute and convalescent COVID-19 specimens originated in the United States, Italy and Spain.

Trimming removed 0 bases from V and 1 base from J, with 6 bases in between. CDR3 length equals 14 residues. Per germline, CDR1 MNHNY and CDR2 SVGAGI (reference sequence). Original methodology: Quantification of nucleated cells was approximated via reference gene primer amplification. Method: immunoSEQ multiplex PCR; TCRdb's copy keeps in-frame clones and lacks some. That table gives V, J and clone size, and the DNA gave D and trimming. Of 200,000 to 300,000 clones listed, roughly 80% are singletons. The chain employs TRBV6-6 and TRBJ1-1; no clear D gene. This receptor was taken from an elderly woman with COVID-19, enrolled during active disease. What was sequenced was peripheral blood. Here the CDR3 reads CASSYSQANTEAFF. The CDR3 DNA sequence: TGTGCCAGCAGTTACTCCCAGGCGAACACTGAAGCTTTCTTT.